This T cell receptor (beta chain) derives from a study of cytomegalovirus exposure and HLA in healthy donors. 13 Jbeta primers and 60 Vbeta primers were used for the PCR. Produced via immunoSEQ multiplex PCR; TCRdb's table is partial and in-frame only. The table lists approximately 300,000 clones, around 80% of them singletons. Trimming removed 5 bases from V and 6 bases from J; junction bases left unmatched: 11. The germline V gene encodes CDR1 SEHNR and CDR2 FQNEAQ (reference sequence). The CDR3 is 16 residues long. The sequenced sample was PBMCs. The clonotype originates from a girl aged 2-10 years in good health and CMV-seronegative. This chain connects TRBV7-9 to TRBJ2-3; 10 bases line up with TRBD2. CDR3 in amino acids: CASSRGTSEKGDTQYF. The CDR3 DNA sequence: TGTGCCAGCAGCCGCGGGACTAGCGAAAAGGGCGATACGCAGTATTTT.